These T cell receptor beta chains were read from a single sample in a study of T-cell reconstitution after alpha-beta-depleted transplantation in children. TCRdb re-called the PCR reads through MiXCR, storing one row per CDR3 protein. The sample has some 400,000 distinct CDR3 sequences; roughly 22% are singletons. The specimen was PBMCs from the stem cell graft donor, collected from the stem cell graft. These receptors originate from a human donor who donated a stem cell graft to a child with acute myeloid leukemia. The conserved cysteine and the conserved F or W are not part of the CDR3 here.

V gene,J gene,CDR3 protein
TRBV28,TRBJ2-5,ASSSPGGGLRSQY
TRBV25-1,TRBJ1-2,ASSEGGWQGAGGYT
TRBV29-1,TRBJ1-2,SVEVRTDGYT
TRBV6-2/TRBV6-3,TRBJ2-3,ASSTSGSPTDTQY
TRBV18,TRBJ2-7,ASSPPRAGPGYEQY
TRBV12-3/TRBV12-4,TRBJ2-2,ASSYSTSGGTGELF
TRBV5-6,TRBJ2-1,ASSLVAGVSNEQF
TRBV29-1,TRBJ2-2,SVEGLAGVTGELF
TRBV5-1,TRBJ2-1,ASSPPGQGDNEQF
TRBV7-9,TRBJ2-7,ASSIGYAEQY
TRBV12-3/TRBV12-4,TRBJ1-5,ASSLGLSNQPQH
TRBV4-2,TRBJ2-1,ASSQDVSGRAWNEQF
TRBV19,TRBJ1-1,ASSTNWDLGGTEAF
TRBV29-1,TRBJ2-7,SVEDPSHYEQY
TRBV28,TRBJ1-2,ASSPRGLSYT
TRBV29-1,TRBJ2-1,SVATSAEQF
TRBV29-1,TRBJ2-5,SVKPIGGGQQETQY
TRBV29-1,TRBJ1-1,SVDRNTNTEAF
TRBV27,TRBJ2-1,ASSKGGFEQF
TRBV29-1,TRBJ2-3,SSLNTDTQY
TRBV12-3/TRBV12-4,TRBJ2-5,ASSPGDETQY
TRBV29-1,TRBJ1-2,SVDPRSGYT
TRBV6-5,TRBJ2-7,ASSYDRRAYEQY